The 25 T cell receptor beta chains in this list originate from one sample, sequenced in a study of shared clonotypes between healthy human individuals. Naive CD8 cells lacked CD45RO, underwent positive selection for CCR7 and left out terminally differentiated effector memory CD45RA+ cells. Assay used: immunoSEQ multiplex PCR; TCRdb lists only in-frame clones, some missing. The sample carries 2 million to 2.5 million clones, just under 95% recorded once. The sample taken for sequencing was naive CD8+ T cells sorted from blood. The receptors stem from a man between 18 and 29 years old in good health.

This chain connects TRBV2 to TRBJ1-6; the D gene is possibly TRBD1 (6 bases). This CDR3 is built from 17 residues. V was cut by 7 bases and J by 0 bases, with 16 bases left in between. Germline loops: CDR1 SNHLY, CDR2 FYNNEI. CDR3 DNA sequence: TGTGCCAGCACCGGAGAGACAGGCGACTCCTATAATTCACCCCTCCACTTT. This translates into CASTGETGDSYNSPLHF. Drawing the rest from reference TRBV2 and TRBJ1-6, the complete variable domain is EPEVTQTPSHQVTQMGQEVILRCVPISNHLYFYWYRQILGQKVEFLVSFYNNEISEKSEIFDDQFSVERPDGSNFTLKIRSTKLEDSAMYFCASTGETGDSYNSPLHFGNGTRLTVT.

This chain connects TRBV5-4 to TRBJ2-3; unclear D gene. Trimming took off 4 bases at V and 2 bases at J, with 14 bases between the two ends. The CDR3 is made up of 15 amino acids. Germline V gene sequence: CDR1 SGHNT, CDR2 YYREEE (reference sequence). In DNA, the CDR3 is TGTGCCAGCAGCCCTCATACAGACCTCACAGATACGCAGTATTTT. It encodes CASSPHTDLTDTQYF.

The rearrangement joins TRBV5-8 to TRBJ2-5, with 12 bases aligning to TRBD2. The V and J ends lost 4 bases and 2 bases, in that order; junction bases with no gene match: 15. This CDR3 is built from 19 residues. Looked up from germline, CDR1 is SGHTS and CDR2 is YDEGEE. CDR3 nucleotide sequence: TGTGCCAGCAGCGCACCTAGCGGGGGGGCCCAAGTGGGACAAGAGACCCAGTACTTC. Translation gives CASSAPSGGAQVGQETQYF. Looking up the rest from reference TRBV5-8 and TRBJ2-5 gives the full variable domain: EAGVTQSPTHLIKTRGQQATLRCSPISGHTSVYWYQQALGLGLQFLLWYDEGEERNRGNFPPRFSGRQFPNYSSELNVNALELEDSALYLCASSAPSGGAQVGQETQYFGPGTRLLVL.

This chain joins TRBV6-1 and TRBJ1-5; D possibly corresponds to TRBD1 (5 bases). This CDR3 region has 14 residues. Germline values: CDR1 MNHNS, CDR2 SASEGT. V was clipped by 3 bases and J by 9 bases, with 15 bases between them. CDR3 sequence reads: CASSEVQVGGPQHF. CDR3 in DNA: TGTGCCAGCAGTGAGGTGCAAGTCGGGGGGCCCCAGCATTTT.

The rearrangement joins TRBV19 to TRBJ1-3; possibly TRBD1 for D (5 bases). CDR1 and CDR2 from the germline V gene are LNHDA and SQIVND (reference sequence). The V and J ends lost 5 bases and 0 bases respectively, with 11 bases between them. This CDR3 is built from 15 residues. CDR3 sequence reads: CASSWDVGSGNTIYF. The CDR3 DNA reads as TGTGCCAGTAGTTGGGACGTTGGCTCTGGAAACACCATATATTTT.

The V and J genes are TRBV4-2 and TRBJ2-7; TRBD2 matches 7 bases. With 0 bases clipped from V and 2 bases from J, the junction kept 4 bases outside the gene matches. Germline CDR1 reads LGHNA; CDR2 reads YNFKEQ. The CDR3 is made up of 15 amino acids. CDR3 DNA: TGTGCCAGCAGCCAAGAGCGGCTAGCGGCCTACGAGCAGTACTTC. It encodes CASSQERLAAYEQYF.

CDR3 region: CASSQRPLGEKLFF. The CDR3 bases are TGCGCCAGCAGCCAGCGTCCACTGGGTGAAAAACTGTTTTTT. The gene calls are TRBV4-1 and TRBJ1-4; D gene uncertain. Trimming took off 3 bases at V and 7 bases at J, with 12 bases between the two ends. Germline loops: CDR1 MGHRA, CDR2 YSYEKL. The CDR3 totals 14 residues.

The chain recombines TRBV28 with TRBJ2-5; D might be TRBD1 or TRBD2, each matching 6 bases. V was shortened by 8 bases and J by 5 bases, with 12 bases between the two germline ends. CDR3 size: 12 residues. From germline, CDR1 is MDHEN and CDR2 SYDVKM. The CDR3 loop reads CASHGGGETQYF. The CDR3 DNA follows: TGTGCCAGCCACGGGGGCGGGGAGACCCAGTACTTC. Full variable domain (missing parts from reference TRBV28 and TRBJ2-5): DVKVTQSSRYLVKRTGEKVFLECVQDMDHENMFWYRQDPGLGLRLIYFSYDVKMKEKGDIPEGYSVSREKKERFSLILESASTNQTSMYLCASHGGGETQYFGPGTRLLVL.

This chain connects TRBV11-1 to TRBJ2-1; 9 bases are a match to TRBD2. This CDR3 is built from 14 residues. The germline V gene encodes CDR1 SGHAT and CDR2 FQDESV (reference sequence). With 5 bases clipped from V and 4 bases from J, the junction kept 3 bases outside the gene matches. CDR3 in amino acids: CASSLSGGYNEQFF. CDR3 sequence (DNA): TGTGCCAGCAGCCTAAGCGGGGGGTACAATGAGCAGTTCTTC.

A single count supports this clone. J is TRBJ2-4 and V is TRBV21-1; the D call of TRBD2 is as the table states it, not checked on the DNA. TRBV21-1 is flagged as a pseudogene. CDR3 size: 18 residues. The CDR3 loop reads CASSKGMGLAGAEWVQYF. In DNA form, the CDR3 reads TGTGCCAGCAGCAAAGGAATGGGACTAGCGGGAGCGGAATGGGTTCAGTACTTC.

The V and J genes are TRBV6-1 and TRBJ1-3, with D perhaps matching TRBD1 (6 bases). Germline V gene data show CDR1 as MNHNS and CDR2 as SASEGT. Trimming left V 4 bases short and J 1 base short, with 23 bases between. CDR3 size: 19 residues. The CDR3 coding sequence is TGTGCCAGCAGTGCCTTTCGTTTTACAGGGTGGGATTCTGGAAACACCATATATTTT. Amino acids: CASSAFRFTGWDSGNTIYF.

V and J are TRBV13 and TRBJ2-7; the D gene could be TRBD1 or TRBD2 (5 bases each). The V gene's germline CDR1 is PRHDT and CDR2 FYEKMQ (reference sequence). With 6 bases removed from V and 7 bases from J, the gap between germline ends came to 13 bases. There are 12 residues in the CDR3. CDR3: CASRRGHGEQYF. The CDR3 region has the DNA TGTGCCAGCAGGAGGGGTCACGGGGAGCAGTACTTC.

With regard to this clone: Other DNA sequences in this sample translate to the same CDR3. The chain is built from TRBV9 and TRBJ2-7; no reliable D call. This CDR3 is built from 12 residues. Germline CDR1 reads SGDLS; CDR2 reads YYNGEE. Trimming stripped 2 bases from V and 0 bases from J, with 3 bases between. DNA for the CDR3: TGTGCCAGCAGCGTTGGCTCCTACGAGCAGTACTTC. It codes for CASSVGSYEQYF.

J is TRBJ2-1 and V is TRBV4-3; the D gene is possibly TRBD1 (6 bases). Looked up from germline, CDR1 is LGHNA and CDR2 is YSLEER. V was shortened by 0 bases and J by 6 bases, with 9 bases between the two germline ends. This CDR3 spans 14 amino acids. For the CDR3, the DNA is TGCGCCAGCAGCCAAGACCTGGGGGCCAATGAGCAGTTCTTC. Translating gives CASSQDLGANEQFF.

The rearrangement joins TRBV7-9 to TRBJ1-1, with D possibly being TRBD1 (5 bases). Germline lookup yields CDR1 SEHNR and CDR2 FQNEAQ (reference sequence). Between the trimmed V and J ends, which lost 1 base and 1 base, there was a span of 13 bases. The CDR3 contains 16 residues. The CDR3 region is CASSLVGARRNTEAFF. CDR3 DNA sequence: TGTGCCAGCAGCTTAGTTGGGGCGCGACGGAACACTGAAGCTTTCTTT.

J is TRBJ2-3 and V is TRBV5-4; TRBD2 matches 9 bases. With V trimmed by 0 bases and J by 1 base, 9 bases remained unmatched. Germline loops: CDR1 SGHNT, CDR2 YYREEE (reference sequence). The CDR3 sequence is 18 residues long. The CDR3 DNA reads TGTGCCAGCAGCTTGGTAGCGGGAGTCCCCTTGGGCACAGATACGCAGTATTTT. The encoded protein is CASSLVAGVPLGTDTQYF.

As for this clone: At one end, the junction sequence differs from germline, possibly due to a read error. V is TRBV9 and J is TRBJ1-1; D is unresolved. CDR1 and CDR2 from the germline V gene are SGDLS and YYNGEE. This CDR3 has 14 residues. CDR3 in amino acids: CASSDPRKNPEAFF. Written as DNA, the CDR3 is TGTGCCAGCAGCGACCCGAGGAAGAACCCTGAAGCTTTCTTT.

The chain carries TRBV18 and TRBJ2-1; TRBD1 agrees at 7 bases. Trimming removed 2 bases from V and 7 bases from J; junction bases left unmatched: 14. The germline V gene encodes CDR1 KGHSH and CDR2 LQKENI. The CDR3 contains 17 residues. CDR3 DNA: TGTGCCAGCTCACCAGAACAGGGGACCGGTTTGGGAAATGAGCAGTTCTTC. This sequence encodes CASSPEQGTGLGNEQFF.

The rearrangement joins TRBV27 to TRBJ2-7, with a possible D match to TRBD1 (5 bases). Looked up from germline, CDR1 is MNHEY and CDR2 is SMNVEV (reference sequence). This CDR3 is built from 14 residues. V was pared by 5 bases and J by 3 bases, with 14 bases between. This CDR3 is CASSHSGANYEQYF. DNA of the CDR3: TGTGCCAGCAGTCACTCTGGGGCTAACTACGAGCAGTACTTC.

Comment on this clone: Additional DNA sequences in this sample encode the identical CDR3. The V call is TRBV7-8, the J call TRBJ2-3; 9 bases are a match to TRBD2. The CDR3 extends over 16 amino acids. V shed 3 bases, J shed 0 bases, and the junction held 4 bases outside the gene matches. Germline V CDR1 and CDR2: SGHVS, FQNEAQ. The CDR3 DNA reads as TGTGCCAGCAGCTTGGATCTAGCGGGGAGCACAGATACGCAGTATTTT. Encoded protein: CASSLDLAGSTDTQYF.

The chain links TRBV2 to TRBJ1-3; D is undetermined. The V gene lost 3 bases and the J gene lost 3 bases, with 9 bases spanning the gap. This CDR3 is 14 amino acids long. Germline-derived CDR1 and CDR2 are SNHLY and FYNNEI. In nucleotides, the CDR3 is TGTGCCAGCAGTGATTTGCCCGGTGGAAACACCATATATTTT. It yields the protein CASSDLPGGNTIYF.

V and J are TRBV27 and TRBJ2-3, with a possible D match to TRBD2 (5 bases). CDR3 size: 12 residues. V shed 1 base and J shed 10 bases, with 9 bases lying between them. The germline CDR1 and CDR2 sequences are MNHEY and SMNVEV (reference sequence). CDR3 sequence: CASSLYGDPQYF. The CDR3 coding sequence is TGTGCCAGCAGTTTATACGGGGATCCGCAGTATTTT.

The J gene is TRBJ2-5, the V gene TRBV30; TRBD1 aligns across 7 bases. The V gene's germline CDR1 is GTSNPN and CDR2 SVGIG (reference sequence). V was pared by 2 bases and J by 7 bases, with 4 bases of the junction left unmatched. This CDR3 has 12 amino acids. The CDR3 spells CAWSLPGGTQYF. The CDR3 DNA follows: TGTGCCTGGAGTCTACCAGGGGGGACCCAGTACTTC. The whole variable domain, remainder taken from reference TRBV30 and TRBJ2-5, is SQTIHQWPATLVQPVGSPLSLECTVEGTSNPNLYWYRQAAGRGLQLLFYSVGIGQISSEVPQNLSASRPQDRQFILSSKKLLLSDSGFYLCAWSLPGGTQYFGPGTRLLVL.

A word on this clone: Distinct nucleotide sequences in the sample also encode this CDR3. The gene calls are TRBV27 and TRBJ2-3; D unclear. Trimming stripped 3 bases from V and 0 bases from J, with 4 bases between. This CDR3 region has 13 residues. Germline V lookup: CDR1 MNHEY, CDR2 SMNVEV (reference sequence). CDR3 residues: CASSLESTDTQYF. In nucleotides, the CDR3 is TGTGCCAGCAGTTTGGAGAGCACAGATACGCAGTATTTT.

The rearrangement joins TRBV11-1 to TRBJ1-6; 8 positions match TRBD1. V was clipped by 2 bases and J by 9 bases; unmatched bases: 6. The CDR3 runs 15 residues. Germline-derived CDR1 and CDR2 are SGHAT and FQDESV (reference sequence). This CDR3 is CASSLTSQGASPLHF. In nucleotides, the CDR3 is TGTGCCAGCAGCTTAACCTCGCAGGGGGCTTCACCCCTCCACTTT.